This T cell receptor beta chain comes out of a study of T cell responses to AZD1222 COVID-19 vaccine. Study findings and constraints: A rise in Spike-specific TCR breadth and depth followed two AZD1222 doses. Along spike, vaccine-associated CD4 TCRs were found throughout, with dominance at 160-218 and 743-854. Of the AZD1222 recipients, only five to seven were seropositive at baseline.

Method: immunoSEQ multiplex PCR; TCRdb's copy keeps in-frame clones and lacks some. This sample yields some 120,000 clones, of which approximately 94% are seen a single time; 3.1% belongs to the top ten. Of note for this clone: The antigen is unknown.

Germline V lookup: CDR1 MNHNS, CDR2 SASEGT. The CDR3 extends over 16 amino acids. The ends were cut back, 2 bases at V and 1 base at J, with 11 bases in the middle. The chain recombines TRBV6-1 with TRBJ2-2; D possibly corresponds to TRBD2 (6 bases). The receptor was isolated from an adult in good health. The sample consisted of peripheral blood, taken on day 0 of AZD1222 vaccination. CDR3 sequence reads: CASSEFAAGNTGELFF. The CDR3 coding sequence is TGTGCCAGCAGTGAATTTGCAGCGGGGAACACCGGGGAGCTGTTTTTT.